This T cell receptor (beta chain) is from a study of T cell changes during pregnancy in multiple sclerosis. V lost 4 bases and J lost 5; bases outside the gene matches: 5. The CDR3 is 15 residues long. Germline V gene sequence: CDR1 LNHDA, CDR2 SQIVND (reference sequence). The method was immunoSEQ multiplex PCR; TCRdb's version includes in-frame clones alone and lacks a portion of them. The sample holds over 100,000 clones, roughly nine tenths seen once. This TCR was sampled from a female donor with multiple sclerosis, enrolled in a pregnancy study. The sample in question was peripheral blood, obtained in the third trimester of pregnancy. This chain joins TRBV19 and TRBJ2-1; 10 bases line up with TRBD2. CDR3 protein: CASSTGLAANNEQFF. CDR3 DNA sequence: TGTGCCAGTAGTACCGGACTAGCGGCCAACAATGAGCAGTTCTTC.